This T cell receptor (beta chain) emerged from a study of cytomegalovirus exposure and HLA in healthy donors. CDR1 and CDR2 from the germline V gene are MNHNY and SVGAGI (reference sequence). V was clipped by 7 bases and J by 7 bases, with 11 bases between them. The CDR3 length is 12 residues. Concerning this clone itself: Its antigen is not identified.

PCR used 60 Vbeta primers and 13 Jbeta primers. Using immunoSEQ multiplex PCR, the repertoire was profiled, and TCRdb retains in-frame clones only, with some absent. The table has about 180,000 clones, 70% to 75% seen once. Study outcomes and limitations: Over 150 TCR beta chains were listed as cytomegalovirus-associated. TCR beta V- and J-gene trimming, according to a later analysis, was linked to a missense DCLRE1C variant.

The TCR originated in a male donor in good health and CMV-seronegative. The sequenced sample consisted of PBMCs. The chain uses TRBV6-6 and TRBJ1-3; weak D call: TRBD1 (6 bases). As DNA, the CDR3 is TGTGCCAGCACGGGGGGCGGGAACACCATATATTTT. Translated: CASTGGGNTIYF.